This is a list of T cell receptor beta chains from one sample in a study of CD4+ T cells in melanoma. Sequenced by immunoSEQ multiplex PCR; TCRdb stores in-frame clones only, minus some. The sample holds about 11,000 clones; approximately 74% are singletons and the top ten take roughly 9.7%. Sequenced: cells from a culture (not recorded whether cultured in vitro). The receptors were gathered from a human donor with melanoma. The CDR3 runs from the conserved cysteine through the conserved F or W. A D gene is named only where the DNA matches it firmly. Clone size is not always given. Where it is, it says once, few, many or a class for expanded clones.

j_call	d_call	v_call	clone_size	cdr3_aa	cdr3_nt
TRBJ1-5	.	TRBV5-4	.	CASSLGSGQPQHF	TGTGCCAGCAGCTTAGGGAGTGGTCAGCCCCAGCATTTT
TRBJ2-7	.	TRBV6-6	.	CASSGVPYEQYF	TGTGCCAGCAGCGGGGTACCCTACGAGCAGTACTTC
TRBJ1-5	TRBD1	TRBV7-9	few	CASSSFDRARNQPQHF	TGTGCCAGCAGCTCGTTTGACAGGGCTCGCAATCAGCCCCAGCATTTT
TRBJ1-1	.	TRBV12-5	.	CASGMISLLGVHMNTEAFF	TGTGCTAGTGGTATGATTTCGCTACTGGGAGTCCACATGAACACTGAAGCTTTCTTT
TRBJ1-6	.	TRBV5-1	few	CASSLWAGNSPLHF	TGCGCCAGCAGCTTATGGGCTGGGAATTCACCCCTCCACTTT
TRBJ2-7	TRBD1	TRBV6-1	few	CATLPRGRGPYEQYF	TGTGCCACCCTTCCAAGGGGGCGCGGGCCCTACGAGCAGTACTTC
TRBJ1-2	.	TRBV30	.	CAWRGPPSGGYTF	TGTGCCTGGAGAGGACCACCGAGTGGTGGCTACACCTTC
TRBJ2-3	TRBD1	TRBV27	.	CASSTGTGSVTQYF	TGTGCCAGCAGTACCGGGACAGGGTCCGTTACGCAGTATTTT
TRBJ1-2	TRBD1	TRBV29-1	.	CSAAGTGDHYYGYTF	TGCAGCGCAGCCGGGACAGGGGACCACTACTATGGCTACACCTTC
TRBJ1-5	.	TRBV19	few	CASSSGTRSNQPQHF	TGTGCCAGTAGTTCCGGGACACGTAGCAATCAGCCCCAGCATTTT
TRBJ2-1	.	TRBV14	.	CASSQGGHGAEQFF	TGTGCCAGCAGCCAGGGGGGGCACGGGGCCGAGCAGTTCTTC
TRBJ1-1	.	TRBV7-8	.	CASSRIAARTEKEAFF	TGTGCCAGCAGCAGAATCGCCGCGCGGACAGAAAAAGAAGCTTTCTTT
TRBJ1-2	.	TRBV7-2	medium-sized	CASSFLANYGYTF	TGTGCCAGCAGCTTTTTGGCTAACTATGGCTACACCTTC
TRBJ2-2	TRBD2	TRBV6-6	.	CASSYLAGSGELFF	TGTGCCAGCAGTTACTTAGCGGGGTCCGGGGAGCTGTTTTTT
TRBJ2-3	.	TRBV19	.	CASIRGQAGADTQYF	TGTGCCAGTATCCGCGGACAGGCGGGGGCAGATACGCAGTATTTT
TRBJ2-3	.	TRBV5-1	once	CASSFWGRDTQYF	TGCGCCAGCAGCTTCTGGGGCCGGGATACGCAGTATTTT